This T cell receptor beta chain was captured in a study of T cell responses to AZD1222 COVID-19 vaccine. The study, taken as a whole, reports: Nearly half of spike-specific TCRs reportedly go after variant regions that carry no mutations. It should be noted that donors were predominantly white British and more often female, and clonal diversity was possibly underestimated. Compared with day 0, the breadth and depth of the Spike-specific TCR repertoire rose significantly after two doses of AZD1222.

The CDR3 extends over 14 amino acids. Germline lookup yields CDR1 SEHNR and CDR2 FQNEAQ (reference sequence). The V and J ends lost 5 bases and 8 bases, in that order; junction bases with no gene match: 9. As regards this clone: Its antigen is as yet unknown.

Measured with immunoSEQ multiplex PCR; TCRdb has only the in-frame clones, and not every one. The sample carries about 130,000 clones, 90% recorded once. The chain joins TRBV7-9 to TRBJ1-2; 9 nucleotides agree with TRBD1. This TCR was recovered from an adult in good health. Sequencing was performed on peripheral blood, taken on day 0 of AZD1222 vaccination. This CDR3 reads CASSTEGTGKGYTF. Here the CDR3 DNA reads TGTGCCAGCAGCACAGAAGGGACAGGGAAAGGCTACACCTTC. The variable domain in full, with the rest retrieved from reference TRBV7-9 and TRBJ1-2, is DTGVSQNPRHKITKRGQNVTFRCDPISEHNRLYWYRQTLGQGPEFLTYFQNEAQLEKSRLLSDRFSAERPKGSFSTLEIQRTEQGDSAMYLCASSTEGTGKGYTFGSGTRLTVV.